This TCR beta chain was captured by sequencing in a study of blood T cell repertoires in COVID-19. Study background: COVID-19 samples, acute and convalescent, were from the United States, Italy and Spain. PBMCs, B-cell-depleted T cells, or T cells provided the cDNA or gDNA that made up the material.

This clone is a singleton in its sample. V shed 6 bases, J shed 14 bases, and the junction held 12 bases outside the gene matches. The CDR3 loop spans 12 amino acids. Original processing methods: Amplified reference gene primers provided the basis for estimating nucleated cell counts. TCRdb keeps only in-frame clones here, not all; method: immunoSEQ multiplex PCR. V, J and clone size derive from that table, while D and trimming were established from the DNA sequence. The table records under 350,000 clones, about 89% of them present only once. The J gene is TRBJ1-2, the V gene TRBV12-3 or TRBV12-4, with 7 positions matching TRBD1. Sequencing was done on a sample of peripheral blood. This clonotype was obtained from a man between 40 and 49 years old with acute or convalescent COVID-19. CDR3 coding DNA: TGTGCCAGCAGAGACAGGGTGGAGGGGGATACCTTC. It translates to CASRDRVEGDTF.